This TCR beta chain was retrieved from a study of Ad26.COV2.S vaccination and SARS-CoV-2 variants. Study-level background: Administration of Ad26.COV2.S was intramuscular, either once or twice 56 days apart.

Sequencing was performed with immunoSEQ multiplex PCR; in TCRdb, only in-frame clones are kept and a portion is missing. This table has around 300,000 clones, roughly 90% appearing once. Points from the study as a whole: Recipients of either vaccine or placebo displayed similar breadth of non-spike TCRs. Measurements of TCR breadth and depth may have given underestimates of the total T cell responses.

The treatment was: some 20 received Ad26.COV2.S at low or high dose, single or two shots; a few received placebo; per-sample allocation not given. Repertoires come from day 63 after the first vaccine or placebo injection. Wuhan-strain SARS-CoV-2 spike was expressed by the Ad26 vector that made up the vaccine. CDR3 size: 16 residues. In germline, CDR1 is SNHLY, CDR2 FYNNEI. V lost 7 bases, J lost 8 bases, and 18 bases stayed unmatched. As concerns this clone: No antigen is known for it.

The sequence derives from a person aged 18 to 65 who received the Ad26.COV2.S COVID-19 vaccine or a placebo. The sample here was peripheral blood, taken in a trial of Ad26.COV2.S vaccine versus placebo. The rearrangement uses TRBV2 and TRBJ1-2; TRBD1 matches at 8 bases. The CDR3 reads CASTPGQAIFVGGYTF. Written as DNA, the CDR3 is TGTGCCAGCACCCCGGGACAGGCGATATTTGTAGGCGGCTACACCTTC.